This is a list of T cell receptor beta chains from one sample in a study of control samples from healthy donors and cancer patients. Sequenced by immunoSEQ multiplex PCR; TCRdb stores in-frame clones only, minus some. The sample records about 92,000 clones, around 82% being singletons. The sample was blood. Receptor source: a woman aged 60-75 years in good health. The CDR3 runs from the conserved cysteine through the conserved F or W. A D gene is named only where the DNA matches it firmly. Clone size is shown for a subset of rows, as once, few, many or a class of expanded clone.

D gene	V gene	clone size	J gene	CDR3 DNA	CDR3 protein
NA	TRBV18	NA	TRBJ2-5	TGTGCCAGCTCACCAAGCACCCGGGGAGAAGAGACCCAGTACTTC	CASSPSTRGEETQYF
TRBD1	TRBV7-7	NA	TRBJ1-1	TGTGCTAGCAGCCCGACAGGGGTCACTGAAGCTTTCTTT	CASSPTGVTEAFF
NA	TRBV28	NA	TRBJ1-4	TGTGCCAGCAGTTTGACAGAGCCTAATGAAAAACTGTTTTTT	CASSLTEPNEKLFF
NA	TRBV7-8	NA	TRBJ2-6	TGTGCCAGCAGCCCCGGACAGCAGACCCACCTAACTTCTGGGGCCAACGTCCTGACTTTC	CASSPGQQTHLTSGANVLTF
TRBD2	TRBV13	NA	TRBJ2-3	TGTGCCAGCAGCCGACTAGCGGGAGATACGCAGTATTTT	CASSRLAGDTQYF
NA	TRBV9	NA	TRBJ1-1	TGTGCCAGCAGCGTAGTAAAAGGGTCGGGCACTGAAGCTTTCTTT	CASSVVKGSGTEAFF
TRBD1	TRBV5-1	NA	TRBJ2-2	TGCGCCAGCAGCGCCGGACAGGAAGTCGGGGAGCTGTTTTTT	CASSAGQEVGELFF
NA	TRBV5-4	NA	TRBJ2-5	TGTGCCAGCAGCTTGTACCAGCTGCAAGAGACCCAGTACTTC	CASSLYQLQETQYF
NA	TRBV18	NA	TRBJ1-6	TGTGCCAGCTCACCAGGGAGCAATTCACCCCTCCACTTT	CASSPGSNSPLHF
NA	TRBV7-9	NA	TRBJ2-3	TGTGCCAGCAGCTTAGACAGCACAGATACGCAGTATTTT	CASSLDSTDTQYF
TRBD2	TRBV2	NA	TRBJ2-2	TGTGCCAGCACCGACCGGGGGAGCGGGGGAAGGACCGGGGAGCTGTTTTTT	CASTDRGSGGRTGELFF
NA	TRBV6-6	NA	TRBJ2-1	TGTGCCAGCAGTTACTCGGGGACGGTCAATGAGCAGTTCTTC	CASSYSGTVNEQFF
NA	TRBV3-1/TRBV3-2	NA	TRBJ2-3	TGTGCCAGCAGCCAAGGAGCGTTAACTTGGGATACGCAGTATTTT	CASSQGALTWDTQYF
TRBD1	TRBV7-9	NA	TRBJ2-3	TGTGCCAGCAGTTCGACAGGGATAGGCACAGATACGCAGTATTTT	CASSSTGIGTDTQYF
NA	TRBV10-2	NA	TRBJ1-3	TGCGCCAGCAGTGAACTAAATAGGTATTCCTCTGGAAACACCATATATTTT	CASSELNRYSSGNTIYF
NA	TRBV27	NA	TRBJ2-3	TGTGCCAGCAGGGAAACCGGGAAAACAGATACGCAGTATTTT	CASRETGKTDTQYF
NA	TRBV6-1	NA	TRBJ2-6	TGTGCCAGCAGTGAAGCCGGGCGGCCCTCTGGGGCCAACGTCCTGACTTTC	CASSEAGRPSGANVLTF
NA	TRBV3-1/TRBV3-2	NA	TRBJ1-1	TGTGCCAGCAGCCAAGTCCGGAGGGAGGCTGAAGCTTTCTTT	CASSQVRREAEAFF
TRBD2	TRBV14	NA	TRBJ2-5	TGTGCCAGCAGCCAAGGGGTGGGGACTAGCAGCGAGACCCAGTACTTC	CASSQGVGTSSETQYF
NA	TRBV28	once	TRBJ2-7	TGTGCCAGCAGTGGTACAGTTGGCGGTGAGCAGTACTTC	CASSGTVGGEQYF